This T cell receptor beta chain was documented in a study of blood T cell repertoires in COVID-19. Across the whole study: T cells, B-cell-depleted T cells, or PBMCs supplied cDNA or gDNA.

Deletions cut 4 bases from V and 4 bases from J, with 13 bases between. The CDR3 totals 14 residues. The germline CDR1 and CDR2 sequences are LNHDA and SQIVND (reference sequence). Profiling relied on immunoSEQ multiplex PCR, and the TCRdb table lists in-frame clones only, not all of them. Among 150,000 to 200,000 clones listed, 83% were seen once. The chain couples TRBV19 to TRBJ2-5, with D perhaps TRBD1 (5 bases). The receptor was derived from a human donor in a cohort sampled during active COVID-19. The sequenced material came from peripheral blood. CDR3 residues: CASSRGPPGETQYF. The CDR3 DNA follows: TGTGCCAGTAGTAGGGGCCCCCCGGGAGAGACCCAGTACTTC.